Reported below is one T cell receptor beta chain. Antigen: not known. The V gene's germline CDR1 is LNHDA and CDR2 SQIVND (reference sequence). CDR3 size: 13 residues. The V and J ends lost 5 bases and 4 bases respectively, with 11 bases between them. This sample was included in a study of cytomegalovirus exposure and HLA in healthy donors. Study overall: A preliminary data release comprised roughly 80 million unique TCRs obtained from HLA-typed donors.

This PCR relied on a set of 60 Vbeta primers and 13 Jbeta primers. Generated by immunoSEQ multiplex PCR, the TCRdb table keeps only in-frame clones and is missing some. Of some 140,000 clones in the sample, about four fifths were seen once. Study findings and constraints: Later, an analysis found that common viral pathogens appeared to be linked with several of the most significant clusters. The study listed 164 cytomegalovirus-associated TCR beta chains.

The chain couples TRBV19 to TRBJ1-2; TRBD1 is a possible D gene (5 bases). The source is a man aged 18 to 29 in good health and CMV-seronegative. Material for sequencing was PBMCs. The CDR3: CASSPTATYGYTF. CDR3 coding DNA: TGTGCCAGTAGTCCGACAGCGACCTATGGCTACACCTTC.